The entry below gives a single T cell receptor beta chain sequence along with its context. This receptor's antigen is unknown. The data stem from a study of T cell clonality in common variable immunodeficiency (dated by TCRdb to the mid-2010s). Findings and caveats that apply to the study as a whole: CVID TCRbeta sequences were reported to have fewer deletions and N-nucleotide insertions and to lack highly modified clones with 13 or more V deletions. CVID subjects shared fewer TCRbeta clones with each other than healthy controls did (p < 0.0001). Compared with healthy controls, CVID subjects showed increased TCRbeta clonality (t-test p = 0.018), a feature most characteristic of about a third of subjects. According to the authors, figuring out what caused the increased clonality in CVID would require sequencing the repertoires of T cell subpopulations. Although equal DNA input was used, an average of about 83,000 unique sequences per sample was obtained for controls, compared with some 34,000 for CVID samples. Correlations between repertoire features and clinical complications were limited by patient heterogeneity within the CVID cohort.

Equivalent amounts of genomic DNA from CVID and control samples were used as sequencing input. For every sample, a 60 bp segment covering the rearranged TCRbeta CDR3 region was amplified and then sequenced. The immunoSEQ assay, a bias-corrected multiplex PCR combined with high-throughput sequencing, was used for TCRbeta amplification. The original pipeline was this. Each unique nucleotide sequence was treated as a clone and annotated with V, D and J genes, copy number and frequency. Sequences were labeled productive if in frame, and non-productive if out of frame or containing stop codons. Clonality was calculated from Shannon's entropy as previously described. The predicted amino acid sequences of productive clones were used to derive the mean CDR3 Kyte-Doolittle hydropathy. Using the R hclust function, scaled V gene usage was clustered hierarchically with Manhattan distance and complete linkage. Sharing of clones by CDR3 amino acid sequence was evaluated through resampling of 12 repertoires per group over 100 rounds. The repertoires were screened for some 69 published EBV-specific TCRbeta sequences and around 240 published CMV-specific TCRbeta sequences. A couple of CVID samples yielding fewer than 10,000 sequences were excluded from analysis, leaving over 35 CVID repertoires. Not all clones reach the TCRdb copy of this immuneACCESS table, which keeps in-frame sequences only. Checked studies attribute under half of the gap to unresolved V genes and leave the rest unexplained. The V and J calls and the clone size are those of that table, but D and trimming were determined from the DNA. This sample has around 30,000 clones, none of them a singleton. The biggest ten clones account for about 29% of the sample.

Diagnosis of CVID followed standard criteria, namely serum IgG, IgA and/or IgM below the normal range together with specific antibody deficiency. The CVID group comprised 40 to 45 subjects, approximately 15 female and roughly 30 male, aged roughly 9 to 65 years with a mean age of roughly 43. Most CVID patients and most healthy controls were of Caucasian heritage. All CVID subjects had received replacement immunoglobulin therapy for at least one year at the time of study participation. At the time of blood collection, no CVID subject was ill or was being treated with immunomodulatory or immunosuppressive medication. Heparinized peripheral whole blood samples of roughly 4.5 to 8 ml were collected from each donor. Genomic DNA from adults with common variable immune deficiency (CVID) and from healthy adult controls was used for sequencing of TCRbeta CDR3 repertoires. Diluted blood was density-centrifuged over Hypaque 1077 or Ficoll-Paque to isolate peripheral blood mononuclear cells. Genomic DNA was obtained from unsorted mononuclear cells through either Qiagen column purification or a centrifugation-based method.

Sequenced sample: peripheral blood mononuclear cells. The TCR comes from a human donor with common variable immunodeficiency.

CDR3 DNA, as far as it was read: TGTGCCTGGAGTCTAGGGGGGGGCCGGGACCGTGGGGATCAGCCC. Its coded protein is CAWSLGGGRDRGDQP. The CDR3 reads in full as CAWSLGGGRDRGDQPQHF. The chain employs TRBV30 and TRBJ1-5; tentative D gene TRBD1, with 6 bases matching. The read gets to within 3 residues of the CDR3 end, and the germline J gene fills in the rest. The germline V gene (reference sequence) gives CDR1 as GTSNPN and CDR2 as SVGIG. Inclusive of the bounding cysteine and phenylalanine, the CDR3 is 18 residues long. The DNA has 45 bases, all within the CDR3, and is read from base 1. Relative to germline, V is 2 bases shorter and J is 5 bases shorter, with 25 bases between their ends. Reference TRBV30 and TRBJ1-5 proteins supply the regions before and after the CDR3; the full variable domain is: SQTIHQWPATLVQPVGSPLSLECTVEGTSNPNLYWYRQAAGRGLQLLFYSVGIGQISSEVPQNLSASRPQDRQFILSSKKLLLSDSGFYLCAWSLGGGRDRGDQPQHFGDGTRLSIL.